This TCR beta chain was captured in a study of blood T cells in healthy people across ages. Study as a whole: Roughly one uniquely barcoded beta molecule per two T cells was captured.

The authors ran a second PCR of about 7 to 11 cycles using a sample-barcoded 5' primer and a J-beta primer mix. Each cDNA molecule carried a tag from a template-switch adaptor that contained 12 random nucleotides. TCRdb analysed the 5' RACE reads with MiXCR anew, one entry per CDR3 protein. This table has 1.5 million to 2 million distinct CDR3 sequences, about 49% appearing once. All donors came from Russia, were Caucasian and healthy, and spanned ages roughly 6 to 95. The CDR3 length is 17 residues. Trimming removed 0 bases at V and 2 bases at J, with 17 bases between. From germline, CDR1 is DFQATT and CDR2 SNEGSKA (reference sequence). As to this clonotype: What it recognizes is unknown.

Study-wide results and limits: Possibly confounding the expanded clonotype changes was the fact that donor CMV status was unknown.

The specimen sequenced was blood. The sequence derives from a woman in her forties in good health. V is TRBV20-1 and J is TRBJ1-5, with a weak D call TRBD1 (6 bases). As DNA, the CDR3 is TGCAGTGCTAGAGATCCCACAGGGAGGGGTCGCAATCAGCCCCAGCATTTT. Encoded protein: CSARDPTGRGRNQPQHF.